The 3 T cell receptor beta chains below were found in one sample sequenced in a study of blood T cell repertoires in COVID-19. Profiling relied on immunoSEQ multiplex PCR, and the TCRdb table lists in-frame clones only, not all of them. The sample records 200,000 to 250,000 clones, approximately 77% being singletons. The specimen sequenced was peripheral blood. The receptors were gathered from a woman aged 80 or older with acute or convalescent COVID-19.

The J gene is TRBJ1-1, the V gene TRBV25-1; the D gene is possibly TRBD1 (6 bases). Germline V gene sequence: CDR1 MGHDK, CDR2 SYGVNS. The CDR3 covers 16 residues. Trimming removed 4 bases at V and 1 base at J, with 16 bases between. CDR3 nucleotide sequence: TGTGCCAGCAGTGCCAATACAGGCAGGGGGAACACTGAAGCTTTCTTT. Its protein product is CASSANTGRGNTEAFF.

The chain's CDR3 is CASSLSVGTQYF. CDR3 bases: TGTGCCAGCAGCTTATCGGTCGGTACGCAGTATTTT. The gene calls are TRBV11-3 and TRBJ2-3; D remains unclear. Trimming cost V 2 bases and J 8 bases, with 8 bases left between them. The germline gives CDR1 SGHNT, CDR2 YENEEA. The CDR3 extends over 12 amino acids.

Concerning this clone: Other DNA sequences in this specimen translate into the identical CDR3. This CDR3 reads CASREQGTYEQYF. In nucleotides, the CDR3 is TGTGCCAGCAGGGAACAGGGAACCTACGAGCAGTACTTC. V usage is TRBV12-3 or TRBV12-4 and J usage is TRBJ2-7; the D gene is possibly TRBD1 (6 bases). V was trimmed by 6 bases and J by 2 bases, leaving 11 bases between them. The CDR3 loop spans 13 amino acids.